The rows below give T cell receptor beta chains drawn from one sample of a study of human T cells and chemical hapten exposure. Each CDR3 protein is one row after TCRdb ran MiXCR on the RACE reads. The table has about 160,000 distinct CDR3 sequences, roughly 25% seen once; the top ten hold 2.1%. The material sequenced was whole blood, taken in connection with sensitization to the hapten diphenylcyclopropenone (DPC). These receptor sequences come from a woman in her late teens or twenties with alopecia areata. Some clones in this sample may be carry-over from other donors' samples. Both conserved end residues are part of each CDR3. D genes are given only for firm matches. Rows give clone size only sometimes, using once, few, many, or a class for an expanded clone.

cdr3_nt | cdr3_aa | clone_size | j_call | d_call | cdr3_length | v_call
TGTGCCAGCAGCGTAGTTGCCGGGACGTACGAGCAGTACTTC | CASSVVAGTYEQYF | . | TRBJ2-7 | . | 14 | TRBV9
TGTGCCATCAGTGGTTCAGGGAACTCCTACGAGCAGTACTTC | CAISGSGNSYEQYF | . | TRBJ2-7 | . | 14 | TRBV10-3
TGTGCCAGCAGCCAGGGGGCCTCTCGCGCCACAGATACGCAGTATTTT | CASSQGASRATDTQYF | . | TRBJ2-3 | TRBD1 | 16 | TRBV9
TGTGCCATCAGTGAGCAGACTAGCGGAAACTACAATGAGCAGTTCTTC | CAISEQTSGNYNEQFF | . | TRBJ2-1 | TRBD2 | 16 | TRBV10-3
TGTGCCATCAACAGGGGGCTCGCCTACAATGAGCAGTTCTTC | CAINRGLAYNEQFF | few | TRBJ2-1 | TRBD1 | 14 | TRBV10-3
TGTGCCAGCAGCGTTAGACTAGCTAGGGATGAGCAGTTCTTC | CASSVRLARDEQFF | . | TRBJ2-1 | TRBD2 | 14 | TRBV9
TGTGCCAGCAGTGACCGACGGGGCGGGGAGAGGGAGCAGTACTTC | CASSDRRGGEREQYF | . | TRBJ2-7 | . | 15 | TRBV25-1
TGCAGTGCTCGAGAGTCCGGGGTAAGGGACACTGAAGCTTTCTTT | CSARESGVRDTEAFF | once | TRBJ1-1 | . | 15 | TRBV20-1
TGTGCCAGCAGATTTCCGGGACAGGGGAACTATGGCTACACCTTC | CASRFPGQGNYGYTF | . | TRBJ1-2 | TRBD1 | 15 | TRBV2
TGTGCCAGCAGTGCGGGGGGAAGAGAGCCCCAGCATTTT | CASSAGGREPQHF | . | TRBJ1-5 | . | 13 | TRBV6-6
TGTGCCAGCAGCTCGACGGGTACGCAGTATTTT | CASSSTGTQYF | . | TRBJ2-3 | . | 11 | TRBV5-5
TGCAGTGCTAGTCTAGCGGGTAGCTTCACAGATACGCAGTATTTT | CSASLAGSFTDTQYF | . | TRBJ2-3 | TRBD2 | 15 | TRBV20-1
TGTGCCATCAGTGAGTCGGACAGGGCGAGCGGGGAGCTGTTTTTT | CAISESDRASGELFF | few | TRBJ2-2 | TRBD1 | 15 | TRBV10-3
TGTGCCAGCAGCCCCAACCCGGCCAAAAACATTCAGTACTTC | CASSPNPAKNIQYF | . | TRBJ2-4 | . | 14 | TRBV4-2
TGTGCCAGCAGCGCTCTAGCGGGGGCGGCAGATACGCAGTATTTT | CASSALAGAADTQYF | few | TRBJ2-3 | TRBD2 | 15 | TRBV7-2
TGTGCCAGCAGTTTCAGTGGCGGGGGGGTAGATACGCAGTATTTT | CASSFSGGGVDTQYF | . | TRBJ2-3 | TRBD2 | 15 | TRBV12-3/TRBV12-4
TGCGCCAGCAGCGGACTACAGGGGCCCTCAGGGCCCCAGCATTTT | CASSGLQGPSGPQHF | many | TRBJ1-5 | TRBD1 | 15 | TRBV5-1
TGCGCCAGCAGTGATTACAGTTACACTGAAGCTTTCTTT | CASSDYSYTEAFF | few | TRBJ1-1 | . | 13 | TRBV10-2
TGTGCCAGCAACAGACAGGGGGCCTCCTACGAGCAGTACTTC | CASNRQGASYEQYF | . | TRBJ2-7 | TRBD1 | 14 | TRBV6-2/TRBV6-3
TGTGCCAGTTTTCGAGGGGGGGATCGCGGAGAGCAGTACTTC | CASFRGGDRGEQYF | . | TRBJ2-7 | . | 14 | TRBV11-3
TGCGCCAGCAGCCGTGGGCGAAAACTGTTTTTT | CASSRGRKLFF | many | TRBJ1-4 | . | 11 | TRBV4-1
TGTGCCAGCAGCCATTCTACTTCACCCCTCCACTTT | CASSHSTSPLHF | . | TRBJ1-6 | . | 12 | TRBV3-1
TGTGCCAGCAGCGGAGTAGCGGGAGGGTACGGGGAGCAGTTCTTC | CASSGVAGGYGEQFF | . | TRBJ2-1 | TRBD2 | 15 | TRBV9
TGTGCCAGCAGTGGATTGGTACACAGAGCGTACGAGCAGTACTTC | CASSGLVHRAYEQYF | few | TRBJ2-7 | . | 15 | TRBV25-1
TGCGCCAGCAACCCCGAGGGGACAGATACGCAGTATTTT | CASNPEGTDTQYF | . | TRBJ2-3 | . | 13 | TRBV4-1
TGCAGTGCTAGAGATCAATACTCGCCCCCCTATGGCTACACCTTC | CSARDQYSPPYGYTF | . | TRBJ1-2 | . | 15 | TRBV20-1
TGTGCCAGCACTTCCGAATACGAGCAGTACTTC | CASTSEYEQYF | few | TRBJ2-7 | . | 11 | TRBV2
TGTGCCAGCAGTTTATCCGACCCCACAGATACGCAGTATTTT | CASSLSDPTDTQYF | . | TRBJ2-3 | . | 14 | TRBV27
TGTGCCAGCGGCACAACCGGGACACTCCGATCCGAGCAGTACTTC | CASGTTGTLRSEQYF | few | TRBJ2-7 | . | 15 | TRBV9
TGTGCCAGCAGCTACCCCGGTGGGGGGGCCGCTGAAGCTTTCTTT | CASSYPGGGAAEAFF | . | TRBJ1-1 | . | 15 | TRBV7-8
TGTGCCAGCAGCTATACTAGCGGGAACACAGATACGCAGTATTTT | CASSYTSGNTDTQYF | few | TRBJ2-3 | TRBD2 | 15 | TRBV11-1
TGTGCCAGCAGCCCTCGGGGTGAAGGGCTGTTTTTT | CASSPRGEGLFF | . | TRBJ2-2 | . | 12 | TRBV7-3
TGTGCCAGCAGCTTGGACAGGTCAATTGAAGAGACCCAGTACTTC | CASSLDRSIEETQYF | . | TRBJ2-5 | . | 15 | TRBV5-4
TGCGCCAGCAGCCAGAGGCAGGGTGACGAGCAGTACTTC | CASSQRQGDEQYF | few | TRBJ2-7 | . | 13 | TRBV4-3